The 6 T cell receptor beta chains listed next were all sequenced from one sample in a study of cytomegalovirus exposure and HLA in healthy donors. The primer mix had 60 Vbeta and 13 Jbeta primers. The protocol was immunoSEQ multiplex PCR, while the TCRdb copy is restricted to in-frame clones and leaves out a portion. The sample is made up of about 32,000 clones, and the top ten hold approximately 4.8% of it. Material: PBMCs. These receptors came from a female donor in good health and CMV-seronegative.

This sequence joins TRBV2 and TRBJ1-3; D is perhaps TRBD1 (6 bases). Germline lookup yields CDR1 SNHLY and CDR2 FYNNEI. CDR3 length: 14 residues. V lost 6 bases to trimming and J lost 4 bases, with 13 bases between them. The CDR3 DNA follows: TGTGCCAGCAGGGGACAAGCGGTGGGAAACACCATATATTTT. It translates to CASRGQAVGNTIYF.

The chain is built from TRBV11-3 and TRBJ2-7; D is possibly TRBD1 (6 bases). CDR1 is SGHNT and CDR2 is YENEEA in the germline V gene. The V and J ends lost 4 bases and 3 bases respectively, with 13 bases between them. The CDR3 is 14 residues long. The CDR3 reads CASSSRGKGYEQYF. For the CDR3, the DNA is TGTGCCAGCAGCTCCAGGGGAAAGGGCTACGAGCAGTACTTC.

This chain uses TRBV28 with TRBJ2-7, with D tentatively TRBD1 (6 bases). This CDR3 has 14 amino acids. V was pared by 2 bases and J by 0 bases, with 8 bases between. In germline, CDR1 is MDHEN, CDR2 SYDVKM. This CDR3 reads CASSLRGGSYEQYF. The CDR3 region has the DNA TGTGCCAGCAGTTTAAGAGGGGGCTCCTACGAGCAGTACTTC.

This chain joins TRBV7-9 and TRBJ2-1; no clear D gene. The germline V and J ends were trimmed by 3 bases and 15 bases, with 12 bases remaining between them. The germline CDR1 and CDR2 sequences are SEHNR and FQNEAQ (reference sequence). The CDR3 is 11 amino acids. CDR3 protein: CASSFLQEAFF. CDR3 DNA sequence: TGTGCCAGCAGCTTTCTCCAGGAAGCGTTCTTC.

This chain connects TRBV5-1 to TRBJ2-1, with 10 bases that match TRBD1. This CDR3 spans 15 amino acids. Germline CDR1 reads SGHRS; CDR2 reads YFSETQ. Trimming at V came to 4 bases and at J to 2 bases, leaving 3 bases not matched to a gene. CDR3 in DNA: TGCGCCAGCAGCGGGACAGGGGCACCCTACAATGAGCAGTTCTTC. Its protein is CASSGTGAPYNEQFF.

The chain is built from TRBV10-3 and TRBJ1-1, with D possibly TRBD1 on 6 matching bases. The CDR3 spans 11 residues. The germline V gene has CDR1 ENHRY and CDR2 SYGVKD. V was pared by 6 bases and J by 9 bases, with 11 bases between. In DNA form, the CDR3 reads TGTGCCATCAGGAAGGACAGACAAGCTTTCTTT. Amino acids: CAIRKDRQAFF.